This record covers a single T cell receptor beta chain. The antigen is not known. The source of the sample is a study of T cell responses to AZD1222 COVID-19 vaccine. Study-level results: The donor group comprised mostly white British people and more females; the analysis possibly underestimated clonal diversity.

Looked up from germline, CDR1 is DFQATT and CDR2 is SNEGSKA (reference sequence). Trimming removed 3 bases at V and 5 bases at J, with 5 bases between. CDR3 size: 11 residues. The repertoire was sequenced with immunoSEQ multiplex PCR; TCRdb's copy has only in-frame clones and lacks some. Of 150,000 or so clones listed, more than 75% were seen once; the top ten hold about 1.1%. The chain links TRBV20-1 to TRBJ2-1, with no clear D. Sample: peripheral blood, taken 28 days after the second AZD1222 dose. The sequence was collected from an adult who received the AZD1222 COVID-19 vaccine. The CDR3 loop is CSARGNNEQFF. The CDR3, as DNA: TGCAGTGCTAGGGGCAACAATGAGCAGTTCTTC.